This T cell receptor beta chain is from a study of T cell repertoires in cytomegalovirus infection. In this sample, this clonotype turned up many times. The germline V gene encodes CDR1 SEHNR and CDR2 FQNEAQ (reference sequence). The CDR3 contains 13 residues. V lost 7 bases to trimming and J lost 5 bases, with 12 bases between them. One entry per CDR3 protein, called by TCRdb with MiXCR from the reads. The sample gives roughly 500,000 distinct CDR3 sequences, about 15% of which show up once; roughly a quarter is in the top ten. Sequencing input: CD8+ T cells from PBMCs. The V call is TRBV7-9, the J call TRBJ2-1; D perhaps matches TRBD1 (5 bases). This sequence originates from a human donor in good health (CMV status not recorded). Some clones in this sample may be carry-over from other donors' samples. The CDR3 nucleotides read TGTGCCAGCATCCCGACAGCACACAATGAGCAGTTCTTC. Residues: CASIPTAHNEQFF. Using reference TRBV7-9 and TRBJ2-1 for the parts outside the CDR3, the full variable domain is DTGVSQNPRHKITKRGQNVTFRCDPISEHNRLYWYRQTLGQGPEFLTYFQNEAQLEKSRLLSDRFSAERPKGSFSTLEIQRTEQGDSAMYLCASIPTAHNEQFFGPGTRLTVL.